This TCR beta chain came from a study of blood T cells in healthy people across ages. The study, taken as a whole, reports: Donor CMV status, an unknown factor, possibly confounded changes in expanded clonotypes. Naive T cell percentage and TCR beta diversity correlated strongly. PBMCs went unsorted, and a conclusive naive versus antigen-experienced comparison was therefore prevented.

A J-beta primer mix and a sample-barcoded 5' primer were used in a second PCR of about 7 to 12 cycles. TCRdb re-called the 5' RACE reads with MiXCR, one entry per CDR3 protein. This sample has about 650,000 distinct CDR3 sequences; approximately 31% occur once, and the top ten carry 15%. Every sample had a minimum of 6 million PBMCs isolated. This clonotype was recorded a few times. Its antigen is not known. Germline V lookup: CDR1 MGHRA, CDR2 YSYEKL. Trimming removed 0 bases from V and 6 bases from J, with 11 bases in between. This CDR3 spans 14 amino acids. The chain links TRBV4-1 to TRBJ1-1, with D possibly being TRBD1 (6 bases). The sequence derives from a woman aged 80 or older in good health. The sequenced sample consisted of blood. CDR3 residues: CASSQDAGVPEAFF. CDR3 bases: TGCGCCAGCAGCCAAGATGCAGGGGTCCCTGAAGCTTTCTTT.